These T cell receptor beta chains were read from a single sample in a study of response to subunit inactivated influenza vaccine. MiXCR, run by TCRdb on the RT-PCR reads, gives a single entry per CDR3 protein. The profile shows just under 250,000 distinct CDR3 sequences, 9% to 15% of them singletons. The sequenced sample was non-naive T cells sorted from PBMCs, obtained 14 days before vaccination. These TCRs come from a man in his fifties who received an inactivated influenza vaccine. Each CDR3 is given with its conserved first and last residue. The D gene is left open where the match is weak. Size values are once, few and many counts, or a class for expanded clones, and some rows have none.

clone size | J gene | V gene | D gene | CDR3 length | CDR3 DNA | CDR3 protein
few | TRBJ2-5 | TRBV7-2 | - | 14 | TGTGCCAGCAGCCCACCCGTGGGTGGGAAGACCCAGTACTTC | CASSPPVGGKTQYF
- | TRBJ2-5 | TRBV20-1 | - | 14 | TGCAGTGCTAGGCCTAGCTTTGGGTCGGAGACCCAGTACTTC | CSARPSFGSETQYF
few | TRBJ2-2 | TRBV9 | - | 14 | TGTGCCAGCAGCGTAGAAATGGGTGCCGGGGAGCTGTTTTTT | CASSVEMGAGELFF
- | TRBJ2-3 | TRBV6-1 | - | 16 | TGTGCCAGCAGTGGAGGGACCTCGAGCCGCACAGATACGCAGTATTTT | CASSGGTSSRTDTQYF
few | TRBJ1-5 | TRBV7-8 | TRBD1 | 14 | TGTGCCAGCGGAACAGGGGGGGCTAATCAGCCCCAGCATTTT | CASGTGGANQPQHF
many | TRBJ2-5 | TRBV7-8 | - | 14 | TGTGCCAGCAGCTTAGGATCTACAAGAGATATCCAGTACTTC | CASSLGSTRDIQYF
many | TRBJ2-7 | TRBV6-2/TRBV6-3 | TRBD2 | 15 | TGTGCCAGCAGTTACGGGAGACTAGCGGACTACGAGCAGTACTTC | CASSYGRLADYEQYF
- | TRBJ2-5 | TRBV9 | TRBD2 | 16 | TGTGCCAGCAGCCCCTATGGGACTATGTACCAAGAGACCCAGTACTTC | CASSPYGTMYQETQYF
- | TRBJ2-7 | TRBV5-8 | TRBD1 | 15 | TGTGCCAGCAGCTTGGTGGGACAGGGGCAATACGAGCAGTACTTC | CASSLVGQGQYEQYF
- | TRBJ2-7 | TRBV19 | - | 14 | TGTGCCAGTAGTATAGGGGCCTCCGGGTACGAGCAGTACTTC | CASSIGASGYEQYF
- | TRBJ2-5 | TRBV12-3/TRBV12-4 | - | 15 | TGTGCCAGCAGTCCGGGAAGGGCGGTCCAAGAGACCCAGTACTTC | CASSPGRAVQETQYF
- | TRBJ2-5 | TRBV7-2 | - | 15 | TGTGCCAGCAGCTTAGGGCCGGGAGTTAGGGAGACCCAGTACTTC | CASSLGPGVRETQYF
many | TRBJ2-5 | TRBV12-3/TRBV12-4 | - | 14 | TGTGCCAGCAGTCTGGGGACATCTAAAGAGACCCAGTACTTC | CASSLGTSKETQYF
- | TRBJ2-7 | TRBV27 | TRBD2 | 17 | TGTGCCAGGGCAATTCAGGGACTAGCGGGGGAAAAGGTAGAGCAGTACTTC | CARAIQGLAGEKVEQYF
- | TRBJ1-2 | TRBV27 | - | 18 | TGTGCCAGCAGTTTAATTGGCGAACGGGGACCGAGGTGGAATGGCTACACCTTC | CASSLIGERGPRWNGYTF
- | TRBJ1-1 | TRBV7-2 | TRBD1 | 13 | TGTGCCACCAGCCGGGACAGGGGAATGGAAGCTTTCTTT | CATSRDRGMEAFF
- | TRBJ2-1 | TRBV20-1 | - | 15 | TGCAGTGCTATCCTAGGGGCCTTCTCCTACAATGAGCAGTTCTTC | CSAILGAFSYNEQFF
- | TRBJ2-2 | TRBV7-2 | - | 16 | TGTGCCAGCAGCTTATGGGCAAATGCGAACACCGGGGAGCTGTTTTTT | CASSLWANANTGELFF
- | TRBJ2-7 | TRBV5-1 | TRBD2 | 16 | TGCGCCAGCAGCTTGGCATCCGGGGGGGTACCCTACGAGCAGTACTTC | CASSLASGGVPYEQYF
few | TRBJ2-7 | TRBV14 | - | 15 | TGTGCCAGCAGCTATGCCGGGACACGGACCTACGAGCAGTACTTC | CASSYAGTRTYEQYF
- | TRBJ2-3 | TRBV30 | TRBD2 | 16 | TGTGCCTGGAGTAATGTCGGGGGGGGACCCACAGATACGCAGTATTTT | CAWSNVGGGPTDTQYF
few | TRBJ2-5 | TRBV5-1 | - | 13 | TGCGCCAGCAGCTTGACAACCCAAGAGACCCAGTACTTC | CASSLTTQETQYF
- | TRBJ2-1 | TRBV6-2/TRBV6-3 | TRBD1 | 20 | TGTGCCAGCAGTTACGCCCTAAGCCCGACAGGGTCCCTACCAGAGTATGAGCAGTTCTTC | CASSYALSPTGSLPEYEQFF
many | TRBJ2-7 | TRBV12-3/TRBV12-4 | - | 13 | TGTGCCACCGCTTCCGGGAAGGTCTACGAGCAGTACTTC | CATASGKVYEQYF
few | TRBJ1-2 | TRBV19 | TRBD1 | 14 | TGTGCCAGTAGTGAGGACAGGCGAGTCTATGGCTACACCTTC | CASSEDRRVYGYTF
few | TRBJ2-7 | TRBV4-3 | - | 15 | TGCGCCAGCAGCCAAGGGACCTCAGGGGTGCTTGAGCAGTACTTC | CASSQGTSGVLEQYF
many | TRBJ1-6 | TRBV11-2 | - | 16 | TGTGCCAGCAGCTTAGTCTCCGGGCCGCGTCACCCACCCCTCCACTTT | CASSLVSGPRHPPLHF
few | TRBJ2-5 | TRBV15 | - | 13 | TGTGCCACCAGCAGAGATCCTCCGGAGACCCAGTACTTC | CATSRDPPETQYF
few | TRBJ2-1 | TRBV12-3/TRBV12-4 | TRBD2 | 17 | TGTGCCAGCAGCCCCGCCCGGACTAGCGGGAGGGACAATGAGCAGTTCTTC | CASSPARTSGRDNEQFF
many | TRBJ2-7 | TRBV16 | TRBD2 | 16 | TGTGCCAGCAGCCACCCCAGCGGGGGGAAAACCTACGAGCAGTACTTC | CASSHPSGGKTYEQYF
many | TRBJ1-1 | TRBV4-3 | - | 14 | TGCGCCAGCAGCCACAGATTAGGAGCGGCTGAAGCTTTCTTT | CASSHRLGAAEAFF
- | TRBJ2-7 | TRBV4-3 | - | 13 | TGCGCCAGCAGCCAAGGTGAGACAGGCGAGCAGTACTTC | CASSQGETGEQYF
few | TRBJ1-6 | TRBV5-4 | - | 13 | TGTGCCAGCAGCGACAGAAATAATTCACCCCTCCACTTT | CASSDRNNSPLHF
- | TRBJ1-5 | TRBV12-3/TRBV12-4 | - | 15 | TGTGCCAGCAGTCCCGGAGACACTTTAGCGGGACCCCAGCATTTT | CASSPGDTLAGPQHF
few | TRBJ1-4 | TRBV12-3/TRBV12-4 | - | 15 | TGTGCCAGCAGTCCGGCGGGGGGCAGGAGTGAAAAACTGTTTTTT | CASSPAGGRSEKLFF
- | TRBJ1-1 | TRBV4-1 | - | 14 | TGCGCCAGCAGCCAAGATCCGCTGAACACTGAAGCTTTCTTT | CASSQDPLNTEAFF
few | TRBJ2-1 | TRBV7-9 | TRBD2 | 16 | TGTGCCAGCAGCTTAGCTCTGACTAGCGGGAGAGATGAGCAGTTCTTC | CASSLALTSGRDEQFF
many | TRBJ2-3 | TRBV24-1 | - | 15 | TGTGCCACCAGTGGCGCGGCCGAAAGCACAGATACGCAGTATTTT | CATSGAAESTDTQYF
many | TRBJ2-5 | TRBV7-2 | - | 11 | TGTGCCAGCAGCTTCCAAGAGACCCAGTACTTC | CASSFQETQYF
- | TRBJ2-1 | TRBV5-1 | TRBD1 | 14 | TGCGCCAGCAGCCCGGGACAGGGGGCGGGTGAGCAGTTCTTC | CASSPGQGAGEQFF
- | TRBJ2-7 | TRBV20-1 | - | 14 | TGCAGTACAAAGAAGAGACTGAGCTCCTACGAGCAGTACTTC | CSTKKRLSSYEQYF
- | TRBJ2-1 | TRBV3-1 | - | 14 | TGTGCCAGCAGCCAAGGGACCCTACGTAATGAGCAGTTCTTC | CASSQGTLRNEQFF
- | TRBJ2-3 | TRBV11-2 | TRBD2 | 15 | TGTGCCAGCAGCTTAGACGGGAGGGCCGAAGATACGCAGTATTTT | CASSLDGRAEDTQYF
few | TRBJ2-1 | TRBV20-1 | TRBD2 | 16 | TGCAGTGCTAGCCTATACGGGAGGCACTCCTACAATGAGCAGTTCTTC | CSASLYGRHSYNEQFF
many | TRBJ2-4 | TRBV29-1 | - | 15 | TGCAGCGTTGAAGATCCGGGTCCCTATAGCAACATTCAGTACTTC | CSVEDPGPYSNIQYF
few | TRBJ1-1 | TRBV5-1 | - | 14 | TGCGCCAGCAGCTTGGGAGGGCGAACCACTGAAGCTTTCTTT | CASSLGGRTTEAFF
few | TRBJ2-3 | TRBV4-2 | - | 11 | TGTGCCAGCAGCCAAGAGGGGCCACAGTATTTT | CASSQEGPQYF
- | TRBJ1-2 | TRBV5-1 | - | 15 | TGCGCCAGCAGCTTGGCAGGGCAGCTCCGGAACGGCTACACCTTC | CASSLAGQLRNGYTF
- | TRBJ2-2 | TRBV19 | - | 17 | TGTGCCAGTAGTAGAGGCGGGGCCACCCAGAACACCGGGGAGCTGTTTTTT | CASSRGGATQNTGELFF
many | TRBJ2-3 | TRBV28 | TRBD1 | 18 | TGTGCCAGCAGTTTATCACGGGGTTTTGGGACAGCGGAGCCGGCGCAGTATTTT | CASSLSRGFGTAEPAQYF
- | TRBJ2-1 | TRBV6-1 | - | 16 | TGTGCCGCCCCCCCCACAGGTTGGGGGTCCTACAATGAGCAGTTCTTC | CAAPPTGWGSYNEQFF
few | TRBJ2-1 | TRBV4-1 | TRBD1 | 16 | TGCGCCAGCAGCCAAGAACAGGGGGCTTCTTATTATGAGCAGTTCTTC | CASSQEQGASYYEQFF
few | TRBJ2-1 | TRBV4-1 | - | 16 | TGCGCCAGCAGCCAAGATGTGAGCGGCACCTACAATGAGCAGTTCTTC | CASSQDVSGTYNEQFF
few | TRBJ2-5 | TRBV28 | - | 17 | TGTGCCAGCAGTTTATCACGACTTCTTGGGAGCTGGGAGACCCAGTACTTC | CASSLSRLLGSWETQYF